This T cell receptor (beta chain) derives from a study of blood T cells in healthy people across ages. The second PCR ran about 6 to 11 cycles with a sample-barcoded 5' primer and J-beta primers. Via MiXCR, TCRdb re-called the 5' RACE reads, giving one row per CDR3 protein. The sample holds roughly 1.6 million distinct CDR3 sequences; roughly 32% are singletons and the top ten take roughly 12%. V shed 5 bases, J shed 8 bases, and the junction held 13 bases outside the gene matches. The CDR3 runs 15 residues. The germline V gene has CDR1 DFQATT and CDR2 SNEGSKA (reference sequence). The material sequenced was blood. This sequence was found in a woman aged 25 to 39 in good health. The chain joins TRBV20-1 to TRBJ1-5; 9 bases agree with TRBD1. The CDR3 nucleotides read TGCAGTGCTCTCGTGGGACAGGGTAAAGTTGAGCCCCAGCATTTT. Protein product: CSALVGQGKVEPQHF.